The 14 T cell receptor beta chains in this list originate from one sample, sequenced in a study of blood T cell repertoires in COVID-19. TCRdb's table, derived via immunoSEQ multiplex PCR, lists solely in-frame clones and lacks some. The sample contains over 70,000 clones, around 93% of which appear only once. The material sequenced was peripheral blood. The origin of the receptors is a human donor with active COVID-19. The donor label of this sample is uncertain.

A single count supports this clone. The V and J genes are TRBV5-1 and TRBJ2-5; D is unclear. The CDR3 totals 16 residues. In germline, CDR1 is SGHRS, CDR2 YFSETQ. V was cut by 2 bases and J by 2 bases, with 16 bases left in between. In DNA, the CDR3 is TGCGCCAGCAGCTTAGGCGGAAGCGCCGATCAAGAGACCCAGTACTTC. As protein: CASSLGGSADQETQYF.

J is TRBJ2-1 and V is TRBV7-3; 7 bases map to TRBD2. After removal of 5 bases from V and 4 bases from J, the junction contained 8 bases not matched to a gene. From germline, CDR1 is SGHTA and CDR2 FQGTGA. This CDR3 spans 15 amino acids. The CDR3 loop reads CASSPESGEYNEQFF. CDR3 DNA: TGTGCCAGCAGCCCAGAGAGCGGGGAGTACAATGAGCAGTTCTTC.

This sequence joins TRBV18 and TRBJ2-1; 7 bases fit TRBD1. V shed 2 bases and J 9 bases; nucleotides not matched to a gene: 7. Germline V gene lookup returns CDR1 KGHSH and CDR2 LQKENI. The CDR3 runs to 14 residues. The CDR3 here is CASSPDSGGGEQFF. Written as DNA, the CDR3 is TGTGCCAGCTCACCAGATTCAGGGGGTGGTGAGCAGTTCTTC.

This clone has only a few counts. The sample contains more than one DNA sequence encoding this CDR3. V gene TRBV6-6 combines with J gene TRBJ2-7, with TRBD1 as a possible D gene (5 bases). V lost 2 bases and J 3 bases, leaving 8 bases between the germline ends. The CDR3 is 13 residues long. CDR1 and CDR2 (germline): MNHNY, SVGAGI (reference sequence). The chain's CDR3 is CASSYAQGYEQYF. CDR3 DNA sequence: TGTGCCAGCAGTTACGCCCAGGGCTACGAGCAGTACTTC.

This chain links TRBV20-1 with TRBJ2-4; a weak D match, TRBD2 (5 bases). The CDR3 is 18 residues long. CDR1 is DFQATT and CDR2 is SNEGSKA in the germline V gene (reference sequence). Trimming took off 3 bases at V and 0 bases at J, with 21 bases between the two ends. The DNA for the CDR3 is TGCAGTGCTAGTTCCGTCGGGAATGTGTCAGGAGCCAAAAACATTCAGTACTTC. This codes for CSASSVGNVSGAKNIQYF.

The chain joins TRBV7-9 to TRBJ1-3; D is unclear. Germline loops: CDR1 SEHNR, CDR2 FQNEAQ (reference sequence). CDR3 length: 16 residues. The V gene lost 1 base and the J gene lost 0 bases, with 10 bases spanning the gap. CDR3 sequence reads: CASSLEVGISGNTIYF. The DNA for the CDR3 is TGTGCCAGCAGCTTAGAGGTCGGGATCTCTGGAAACACCATATATTTT.

The chain recombines TRBV7-6 with TRBJ2-5; D possibly corresponds to TRBD2 (6 bases). The CDR3 length is 17 residues. Looked up from germline, CDR1 is SGHVS and CDR2 is FNYEAQ. V lost 2 bases and J lost 5, with 21 bases in between. CDR3 sequence reads: CASSLYRPGVRDETQYF. CDR3 bases: TGTGCCAGCAGCTTATATCGTCCGGGGGTAAGGGATGAGACCCAGTACTTC.

This clone has just a few counts. The chain couples TRBV25-1 to TRBJ1-6, with 7 bases lining up with TRBD1. The ends lost 6 bases at V and 7 bases at J; junction bases unmatched: 6. CDR3 size: 14 residues. Looked up from germline, CDR1 is MGHDK and CDR2 is SYGVNS. CDR3 nucleotides: TGTGCCAGCAGCAGACAGGGTAACAATTCACCCCTCCACTTT. Translating gives CASSRQGNNSPLHF.

The J gene is TRBJ1-4, the V gene TRBV7-2; 8 bases align to TRBD1. V gave up 1 base and J gave up 4 bases; unmatched junction bases: 2. The CDR3 has 15 amino acids. CDR1 SGHTA and CDR2 FQGNSA come from the germline V gene. The CDR3 coding sequence is TGTGCCAGCAGCTTAGTGGACAGGGTTAATGAAAAACTGTTTTTT. Translating gives CASSLVDRVNEKLFF.

The chain has TRBV19 and TRBJ2-1; D perhaps matches TRBD1 (5 bases). Per the germline V gene, CDR1 is LNHDA and CDR2 is SQIVND (reference sequence). Trimming took off 6 bases at V and 2 bases at J, with 11 bases between the two ends. The CDR3 has 14 residues. CDR3 sequence reads: CASRKQGPYNEQFF. The CDR3 nucleotides read TGTGCCAGTAGAAAGCAGGGCCCCTACAATGAGCAGTTCTTC.

This chain joins TRBV19 and TRBJ2-1, with D maybe TRBD2 (6 bases). The CDR3 is 14 residues long. V lost 0 bases to trimming and J lost 5 bases, with 8 bases between them. From germline, CDR1 is LNHDA and CDR2 SQIVND (reference sequence). This chain's CDR3 is CASSIDREDNEQFF. In DNA, the CDR3 is TGTGCCAGTAGTATAGACAGGGAGGACAATGAGCAGTTCTTC.

In its sample, this clone was seen once. V is TRBV7-3 and J is TRBJ2-1; 12 positions agree with TRBD2. The CDR3 is 21 amino acids. Germline V gene lookup returns CDR1 SGHTA and CDR2 FQGTGA. V lost 1 base, J lost 0 bases, and 13 bases stayed unmatched. The CDR3 sequence: CASSLNRASGGAPSSYNEQFF. The CDR3 region has the DNA TGTGCCAGCAGCTTAAATCGGGCTAGCGGGGGGGCCCCGAGCTCCTACAATGAGCAGTTCTTC.

This rearrangement joins TRBV24-1 to TRBJ2-2; D may be TRBD2 (5 bases). This CDR3 comprises 16 residues. The ends were cut back, 2 bases at V and 4 bases at J, with 13 bases in the middle. Per germline, CDR1 KGHDR and CDR2 SFDVKD. This chain's CDR3 is CATSDWQSEGTGELFF. Here the CDR3 DNA reads TGTGCCACCAGTGATTGGCAGAGCGAGGGCACCGGGGAGCTGTTTTTT.

This chain links TRBV27 with TRBJ1-6; D may be TRBD1 (6 bases). Per germline, CDR1 MNHEY and CDR2 SMNVEV (reference sequence). This CDR3 has 18 amino acids. V was pared by 0 bases and J by 1 base, with 13 bases between. The CDR3 reads CASSLSVQGRSYNSPLHF. Here the CDR3 DNA reads TGTGCCAGCAGTTTATCAGTCCAGGGGCGATCCTATAATTCACCCCTCCACTTT.